This is a list of T cell receptor beta chains from one sample in a study of OX40 agonist ivuxolimab in advanced cancers. Assay used: immunoSEQ multiplex PCR; TCRdb lists only in-frame clones, some missing. The data show about 63,000 clones, 85% to 90% seen once. The starting material was CD4+ or CD8+ T cells sorted from blood, obtained in a trial of the OX40 agonist ivuxolimab. All receptors derive from an adult with an advanced solid tumor such as melanoma, head and neck, liver or kidney cancer. Both conserved end residues are part of each CDR3. The D gene is left open where the match is weak. Where a row states a size, it is once, few, many or the class of an expanded clone; other rows omit it.

V	D	J	size	CDR3	DNA
TRBV30	NA	TRBJ1-1	NA	CAWSVAWNTEAFF	TGTGCCTGGAGTGTAGCTTGGAACACTGAAGCTTTCTTT
TRBV7-9	TRBD1	TRBJ1-5	NA	CASSLTSTGGNQPQHF	TGTGCCAGCAGCTTAACTTCGACAGGGGGCAACCAGCCCCAGCATTTT
TRBV19	NA	TRBJ2-1	NA	CASSLQGSGNEQFF	TGTGCCAGTAGTCTTCAGGGAAGCGGGAATGAGCAGTTCTTC
TRBV11-2	NA	TRBJ2-7	NA	CASSSPLREQYF	TGTGCCAGCAGCTCCCCTCTTCGCGAGCAGTACTTC
TRBV5-1	NA	TRBJ2-1	NA	CASSSGVNYNEQFF	TGCGCCAGCAGCTCAGGGGTTAATTACAATGAGCAGTTCTTC
TRBV4-2	NA	TRBJ1-1	few	CASIPGGNTEAFF	TGTGCCAGCATCCCTGGGGGGAACACTGAAGCTTTCTTT
TRBV5-4	NA	TRBJ2-1	NA	CASRVRGTSYNEQFF	TGTGCCAGTAGGGTGAGGGGAACTTCCTACAATGAGCAGTTCTTC
TRBV5-1	TRBD2	TRBJ2-1	NA	CASSFTSGMNEQFF	TGCGCCAGCAGCTTCACTAGCGGGATGAATGAGCAGTTCTTC
TRBV5-1	NA	TRBJ1-1	once	CASSLVVENTEAFF	TGCGCCAGCAGCTTGGTTGTGGAGAACACTGAAGCTTTCTTT
TRBV10-3	NA	TRBJ2-1	once	CAISESAAYNEQFF	TGTGCCATCAGTGAGTCCGCAGCTTACAATGAGCAGTTCTTC
TRBV7-9	NA	TRBJ2-7	NA	CASSLSRGPSYEQYF	TGTGCCAGCAGCCTGTCCAGGGGTCCTTCATACGAGCAGTACTTC
TRBV27	NA	TRBJ1-4	NA	CASSSTTGFEKLFF	TGTGCCAGCAGTTCTACTACAGGGTTCGAAAAACTGTTTTTT
TRBV18	TRBD2	TRBJ2-7	NA	CASSRSGGGGIYEQYF	TGTGCCAGCTCACGATCAGGTGGCGGGGGGATCTACGAGCAGTACTTC
TRBV6-6	NA	TRBJ2-3	NA	CASSYSTDYRTDTQYF	TGTGCCAGCAGTTACTCGACGGACTACCGCACAGATACGCAGTATTTT
TRBV29-1	NA	TRBJ2-5	once	CSVETARGTQYF	TGCAGCGTTGAGACAGCCAGGGGGACCCAGTACTTC
TRBV5-4	NA	TRBJ1-2	NA	CASRQDSPNYGYTF	TGTGCCAGCAGACAAGACAGTCCTAACTATGGCTACACCTTC